The clone carrying this T cell receptor (beta chain) was picked up a small number of times. Its antigen is unidentified. These data originate in a study of OX40 agonist ivuxolimab in advanced cancers. Broader study findings: Compared with CD4+, CD8+ T cells on average had more expanded clones. The expanded peripheral T cells' antigen specificity was not determined.

Generated by immunoSEQ multiplex PCR, the TCRdb table keeps only in-frame clones and is missing some. The data contain approximately 65,000 clones, roughly 80% of them singletons. CDR1 MNHNS and CDR2 SASEGT come from the germline V gene. Trimming took off 3 bases at V and 0 bases at J, with 9 bases between the two ends. The CDR3 has 15 amino acids. The chain uses TRBV6-1 and TRBJ1-3; D ambiguous. The clonotype was recovered from an adult with an advanced solid tumor such as melanoma, head and neck, liver or kidney cancer. The specimen was CD4+ or CD8+ T cells sorted from blood, collected in a trial of the OX40 agonist ivuxolimab. This CDR3 is CASSEDPGSGNTIYF. CDR3 in DNA: TGTGCCAGCAGTGAGGACCCCGGCTCTGGAAACACCATATATTTT.